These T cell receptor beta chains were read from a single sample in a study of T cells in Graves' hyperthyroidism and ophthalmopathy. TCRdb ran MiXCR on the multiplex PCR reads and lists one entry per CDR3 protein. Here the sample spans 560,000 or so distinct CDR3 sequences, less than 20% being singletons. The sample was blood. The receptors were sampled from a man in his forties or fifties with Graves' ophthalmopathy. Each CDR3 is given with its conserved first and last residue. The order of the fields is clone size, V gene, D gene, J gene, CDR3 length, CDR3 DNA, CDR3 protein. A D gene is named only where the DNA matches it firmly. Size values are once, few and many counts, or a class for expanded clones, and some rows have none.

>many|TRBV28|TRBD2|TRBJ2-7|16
TGTGCCAGCAGTTTGTCCGGGAGCGGGAGCTTAGTTATCCAGTACTTC
CASSLSGSGSLVIQYF
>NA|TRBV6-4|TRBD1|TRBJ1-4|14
TGTGCCAGCAGAACCGGGACAGGGGATGAAAAACTGTTTTTT
CASRTGTGDEKLFF
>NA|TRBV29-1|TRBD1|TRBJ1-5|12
TGCAGCGTTAGACAGGGGGATCAGCCCCAGCATTTT
CSVRQGDQPQHF
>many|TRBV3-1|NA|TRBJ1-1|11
TGTGCCAGCAGCCTACAGGGTTCGGCTTTCTTT
CASSLQGSAFF
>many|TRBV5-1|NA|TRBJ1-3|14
TGCGCCAGCAGCACCCGAGGCGGTGGAAACACCATATATTTT
CASSTRGGGNTIYF
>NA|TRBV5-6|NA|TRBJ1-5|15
TGTGCCAGCAGCTCGGGAGGAGGAAGCAATCAGCCCCAGCATTTT
CASSSGGGSNQPQHF
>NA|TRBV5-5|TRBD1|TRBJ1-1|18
TGTGCCAGCAGCTTGAAGACAGGGGGGGTGCGGATGAACACTGAAGCTTTCTTT
CASSLKTGGVRMNTEAFF
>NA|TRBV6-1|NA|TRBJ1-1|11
TGTGCCAGCACCGCGAAAACTGAAGCTTTCTTT
CASTAKTEAFF
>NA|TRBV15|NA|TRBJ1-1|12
TGTGCCACCAGCAGGCCTAAGGGGGAAGCTTTCTTT
CATSRPKGEAFF
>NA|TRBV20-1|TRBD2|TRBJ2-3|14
TGCAGTGCTAGAGTGACTAGCAGATCAGATACGCAGTATTTT
CSARVTSRSDTQYF
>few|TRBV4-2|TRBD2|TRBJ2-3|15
TGTGCCAGCAGCCAAGTTTCGGGGAGGGGAGATACGCAGTATTTT
CASSQVSGRGDTQYF
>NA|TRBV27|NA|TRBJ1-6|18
TGTGCCAGCAGTTTTGGGGGAAGGGTTAACTCCTATAATTCACCCCTCCACTTT
CASSFGGRVNSYNSPLHF
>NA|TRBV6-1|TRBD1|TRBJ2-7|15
TGTGCCAGCAGATTCAGGGGGCGGAATTTCTACGAGCAGTACTTC
CASRFRGRNFYEQYF
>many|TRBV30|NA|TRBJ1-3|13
TGTGCCTGGAGTGTACTAGGAGGAAACACCATATATTTT
CAWSVLGGNTIYF
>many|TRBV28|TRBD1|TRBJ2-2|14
TGTGCCAGCAGTCCCCCCGGGACAGCGGGGGAGCTGTTTTTT
CASSPPGTAGELFF
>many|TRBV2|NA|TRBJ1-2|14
TGTGCCAGCAGGACTCAGGGAGAGACCTATGGCTACACCTTC
CASRTQGETYGYTF
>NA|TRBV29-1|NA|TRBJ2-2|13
TGCAGCGCCAAGAAAAGGGACACCGGGGAGCTGTTTTTT
CSAKKRDTGELFF
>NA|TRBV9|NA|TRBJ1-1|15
TGTGCCAGCAGCCCCTCAGGTAGGGGGAACACTGAAGCTCTCTTT
CASSPSGRGNTEALF
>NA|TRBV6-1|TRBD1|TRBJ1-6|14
TGTGCCAGCACCGCGACAGGGGAGGGTTCACCCCTCCACTTT
CASTATGEGSPLHF
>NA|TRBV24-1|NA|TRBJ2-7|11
TGTGCCACAGCGGATCCGGATGAGCAGTACTTC
CATADPDEQYF
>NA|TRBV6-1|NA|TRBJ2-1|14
TGTGGAAGCAGGGGATCCCTTGCCCTCAATGAGCAGTTCTTC
CGSRGSLALNEQFF
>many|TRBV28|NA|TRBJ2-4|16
TGTGCCAGCAGTTTTAGGGGAGGTGGGACCAAAAACATTCAGTACTTC
CASSFRGGGTKNIQYF
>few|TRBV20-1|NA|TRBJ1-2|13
TGCAGTGCTCCCAAGGCAGGACTCTATGGCTACACCTTC
CSAPKAGLYGYTF
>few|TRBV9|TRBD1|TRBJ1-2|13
TGTGCCAGCGGGACAGGGGGCGCGGATGGCTACACCTTC
CASGTGGADGYTF
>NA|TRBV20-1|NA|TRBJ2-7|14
TGCAGTGCTAGTCCCGACAGTGGGTACCACGAGCAGTACTTC
CSASPDSGYHEQYF
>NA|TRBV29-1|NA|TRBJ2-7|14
TGCAGCGTTGAAGGGACAGCCGATCCCTACGAGCAGTACTTC
CSVEGTADPYEQYF
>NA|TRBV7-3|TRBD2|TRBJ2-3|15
TGTGCCAGCAGCAATAGCGGGAGCGTGTCAGATACGCAGTATTTT
CASSNSGSVSDTQYF
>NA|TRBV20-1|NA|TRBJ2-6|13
TGCAGTGGGAAGGTCTCTGGGGCCAACGTCCTGACTTTC
CSGKVSGANVLTF
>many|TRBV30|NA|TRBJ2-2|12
TGTGCCTGGCCCAGAGACACCGGGGAGCTGTTTTTT
CAWPRDTGELFF
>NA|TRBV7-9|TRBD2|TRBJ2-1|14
TGTGCCAGCAGCCCTCGACTAGCGACCAATGAGCAGTTCTTC
CASSPRLATNEQFF
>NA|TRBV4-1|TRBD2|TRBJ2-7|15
TGCGCCAGCAGCACCACTAGCGGGGCTTCGGGCGAGCAGTACTTC
CASSTTSGASGEQYF
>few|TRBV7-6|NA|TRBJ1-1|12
TGTGCCAGCAGCTTATGGGAGTCTGAAGCTTTCTTT
CASSLWESEAFF
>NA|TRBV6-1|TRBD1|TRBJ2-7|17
TGTGCCAGCAGGAGGGCAGGGGGCGCAAACTGGGACTACGAGCAGTACTTC
CASRRAGGANWDYEQYF
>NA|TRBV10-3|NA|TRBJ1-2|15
TGTGCCATCAGTGAGTCGTCGGGGGGCCCCTTTGGCTACACCTTC
CAISESSGGPFGYTF
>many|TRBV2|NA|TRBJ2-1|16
TGTGCCAGCAGTGAAGAGAGGGCGGGCTATTACAATGAGCAGTTCTTC
CASSEERAGYYNEQFF
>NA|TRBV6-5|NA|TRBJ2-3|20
TGTGCCAGCAGTTACTCCGGACAGGGTTTAGGACTAGCTTCCACAGATACGCAGTATTTT
CASSYSGQGLGLASTDTQYF
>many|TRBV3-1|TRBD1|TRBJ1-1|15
TGTGCCAGCAGCCAGGACAGGGCGGGCTATCCTGAAGCTTTCTTT
CASSQDRAGYPEAFF
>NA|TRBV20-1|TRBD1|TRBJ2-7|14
TGCAGTGCTAGAGACAGGGACAGACTCTACGAGCAGTACTTC
CSARDRDRLYEQYF
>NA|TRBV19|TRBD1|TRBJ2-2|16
TGTGCCAGTAGTTATAATCCGGGACAGCTCACCGGGGAGCTGTTTTTT
CASSYNPGQLTGELFF
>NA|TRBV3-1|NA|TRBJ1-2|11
TGTGCCAGCAGTTTGGGCTTCGGCTACACCTTC
CASSLGFGYTF
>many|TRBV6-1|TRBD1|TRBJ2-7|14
TGTGCCAGCAGTGGACAGGGGGGATCCTACGAGCAGTACTTC
CASSGQGGSYEQYF
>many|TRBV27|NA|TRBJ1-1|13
TGTGCCAGCAGTTTCCGGACTAACACTGAAGCTTTCTTT
CASSFRTNTEAFF
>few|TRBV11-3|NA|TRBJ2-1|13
TGTGCCAGCAGCTTAGTAGAAAGCGGGGAGCAGTTCTTC
CASSLVESGEQFF
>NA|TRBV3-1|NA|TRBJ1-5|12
TGTGCCAGCAGCGCCCCAGGGGAACCCCAGCATTTT
CASSAPGEPQHF
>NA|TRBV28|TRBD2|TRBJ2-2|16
TGTGCCAGCAGTTTAACACTAGCGGGAGACACCGGGGAGCTGTTTTTT
CASSLTLAGDTGELFF
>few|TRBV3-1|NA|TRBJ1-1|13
TGTGCCAGCAGCCACGGGACGGGAGCTGAAGCTTTCTTT
CASSHGTGAEAFF
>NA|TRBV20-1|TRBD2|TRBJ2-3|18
TGCAGTGCTAGAGGGATAGCGGGGGGAGGGGTTACCACAGATACGCAGTATTTT
CSARGIAGGGVTTDTQYF
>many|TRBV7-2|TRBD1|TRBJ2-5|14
TGTGCCAGCAGCCCCTTCGGACAGGGGGAGACCCAGTACTTC
CASSPFGQGETQYF
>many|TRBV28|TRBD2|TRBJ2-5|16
TGTGCCAGCAGTTCGCCCCTTCTAGCGGGAGGAGAGACCCAGTACTTC
CASSSPLLAGGETQYF
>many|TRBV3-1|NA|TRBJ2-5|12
TGTGCCAGCAGCCAGCGGTATGAGACCCAGTACTTC
CASSQRYETQYF
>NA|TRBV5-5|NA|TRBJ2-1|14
TGTGCCAGCATCCCGGCGGACAATTACAATGAGCAGTTCTTC
CASIPADNYNEQFF
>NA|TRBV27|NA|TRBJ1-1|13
TGTGCCAGCGGTCCCAGTAGGAACACTGAAGCTTTCTTT
CASGPSRNTEAFF
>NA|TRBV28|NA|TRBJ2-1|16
TGTGCCAGCAGTTTAAAACTACCCACGCCCTACAATGAGCAGTTCTTC
CASSLKLPTPYNEQFF
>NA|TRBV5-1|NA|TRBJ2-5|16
TGCGCCAGCAGCTTCGCCAGCGGATCAAATAAAGAGATCCAGTACTTC
CASSFASGSNKEIQYF
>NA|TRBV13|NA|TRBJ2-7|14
TGTGCCAGCAGCTTGACTATCGGTGGTTACGAGCAGTACTTC
CASSLTIGGYEQYF
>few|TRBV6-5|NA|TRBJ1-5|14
TGTGCCAGCAGTTACAGCCTAGCTAATCAGCCCCAGCATTTT
CASSYSLANQPQHF
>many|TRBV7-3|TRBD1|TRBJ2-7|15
TGTGCCAGCAGCCCCGGACAGGTCGCCTCCTACGAGCAGTACTTC
CASSPGQVASYEQYF
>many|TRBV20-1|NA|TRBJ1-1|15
TGCAGTGCTAGAGGGGTAGTGGGGGCGAACACTGAAGCTTTCTTT
CSARGVVGANTEAFF
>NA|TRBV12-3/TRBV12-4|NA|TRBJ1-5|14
TGTGCCAGCAGTAAACAGGGCTGGAATCAGCCCCAGCATTTT
CASSKQGWNQPQHF